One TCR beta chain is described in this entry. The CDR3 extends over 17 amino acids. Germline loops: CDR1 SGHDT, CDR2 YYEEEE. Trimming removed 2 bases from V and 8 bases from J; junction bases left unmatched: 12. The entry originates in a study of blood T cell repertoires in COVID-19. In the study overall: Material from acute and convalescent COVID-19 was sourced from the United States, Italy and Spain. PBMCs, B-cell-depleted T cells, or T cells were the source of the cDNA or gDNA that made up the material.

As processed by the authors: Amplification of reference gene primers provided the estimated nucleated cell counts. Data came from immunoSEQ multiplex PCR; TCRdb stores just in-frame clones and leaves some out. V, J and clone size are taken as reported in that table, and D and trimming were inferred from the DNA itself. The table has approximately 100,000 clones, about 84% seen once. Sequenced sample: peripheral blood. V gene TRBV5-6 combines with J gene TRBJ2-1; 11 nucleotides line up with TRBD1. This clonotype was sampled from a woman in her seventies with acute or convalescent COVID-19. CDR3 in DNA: TGTGCCAGCAGCTTCCTACTCGGGACAGGGGGGGTTGATGAGCAGTTCTTC. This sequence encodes CASSFLLGTGGVDEQFF. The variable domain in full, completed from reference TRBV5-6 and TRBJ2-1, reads DAGVTQSPTHLIKTRGQQVTLRCSPKSGHDTVSWYQQALGQGPQFIFQYYEEEERQRGNFPDRFSGHQFPNYSSELNVNALLLGDSALYLCASSFLLGTGGVDEQFFGPGTRLTVL.